This T cell receptor (beta chain) is drawn from a study of T cells in localized non-small cell lung cancer. Measured with immunoSEQ multiplex PCR; TCRdb has only the in-frame clones, and not every one. The profile shows approximately 15,000 clones, about 90% of them singletons. Overall study findings and caveats: A median of approximately 54 clones ranked among the top 100 in tumor appeared in adjacent lung.

Turning to this clone: Its antigen is as yet unknown.

The input for sequencing was peripheral blood mononuclear cells, taken before any cancer treatment. The sequence was obtained from a woman aged 40-70 years with stage III lung adenocarcinoma.

The CDR3 DNA reads as TGTGCCAGTAGTATCTCCAGGACAGAAGCTTTCTTT. Translation gives CASSISRTEAFF. The chain uses TRBV19 and TRBJ1-1; possibly TRBD1 for D (5 bases). The germline V gene encodes CDR1 LNHDA and CDR2 SQIVND (reference sequence). This CDR3 contains 12 residues. V was shortened by 3 bases and J by 8 bases, with 10 bases between the two germline ends.